This T cell receptor (beta chain) was found in a study of CD8+CD57+ T cells in acquired aplastic anemia. Background on the study: The average for DNA from sorted CD4+ and CD8+ cells was around 3.5 ug. Study-level results: Around 27 CD8+ CDR3 sequences occurred in both the patients and the controls. Researchers reported that CD8+ Simpson's diversity was not significantly different in patients versus controls.

For CDR3 and TCR beta VDJ profiling, genomic DNA was the template used. TCRdb re-called the reads with MiXCR, one entry per CDR3 protein. The sample shows approximately 65,000 distinct CDR3 sequences, about 56% of them seen only once. The CDR3 extends over 13 amino acids. Germline loops: CDR1 SGDLS, CDR2 YYNGEE. Trimming removed 3 bases from V and 7 bases from J; junction bases left unmatched: 5. Notes on this clonotype: Antigen: not known.

The chain carries TRBV9 and TRBJ2-7; 9 positions agree with TRBD1. This TCR came from a human donor in good health, serving as a control. Sequencing input: sorted CD4+, CD8+, or CD8+CD57+ T cells (not recorded which) from PBMCs. The CDR3 nucleotides are TGTGCCAGCAGCGCGCAGACAGGGGGTGAGCAGTACTTC. It encodes CASSAQTGGEQYF. The variable domain in full, completed from reference TRBV9 and TRBJ2-7, reads DSGVTQTPKHLITATGQRVTLRCSPRSGDLSVYWYQQSLDQGLQFLIQYYNGEERAKGNILERFSAQQFPDLHSELNLSSLELGDSALYFCASSAQTGGEQYFGPGTRLTVT.